The source of this T cell receptor beta chain is a study of Ad26.COV2.S vaccination and SARS-CoV-2 variants. The germline V gene has CDR1 MDHEN and CDR2 SYDVKM. Trimming left V 3 bases short and J 3 bases short, with 15 bases between. This CDR3 contains 15 residues. Sample treatment: some 20 received Ad26.COV2.S at low or high dose, single or two shots; 5 received placebo; per-sample allocation not given. Sampling was performed 63 days after the first vaccine or placebo injection. Only in-frame clones appear in the TCRdb table, and some are missing; sequencing was by immunoSEQ multiplex PCR. The repertoire holds a few hundred thousand clones, with roughly 90% as singletons.

The sample consisted of peripheral blood, taken in a trial of Ad26.COV2.S vaccine versus placebo. The genes are TRBV28 and TRBJ2-7, with D possibly TRBD1 on 5 matching bases. This sequence was found in a person aged 18-65 years who received the Ad26.COV2.S COVID-19 vaccine or a placebo. The CDR3 here is CASSFAGSLIYEQYF. The CDR3 nucleotides read TGTGCCAGCAGTTTTGCAGGGTCCCTAATCTACGAGCAGTACTTC.